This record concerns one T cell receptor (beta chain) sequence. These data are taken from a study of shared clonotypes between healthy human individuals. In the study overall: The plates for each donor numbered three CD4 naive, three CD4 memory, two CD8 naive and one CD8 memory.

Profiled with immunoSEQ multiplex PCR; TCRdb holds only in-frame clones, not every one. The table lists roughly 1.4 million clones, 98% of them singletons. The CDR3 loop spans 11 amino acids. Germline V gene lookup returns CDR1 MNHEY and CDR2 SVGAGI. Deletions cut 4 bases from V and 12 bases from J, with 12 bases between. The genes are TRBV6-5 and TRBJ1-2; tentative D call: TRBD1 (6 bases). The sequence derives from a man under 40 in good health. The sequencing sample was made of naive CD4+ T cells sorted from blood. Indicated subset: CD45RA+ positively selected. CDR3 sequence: CASSSGQSDTF. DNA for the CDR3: TGTGCCAGCAGTTCAGGACAGTCTGACACCTTC.